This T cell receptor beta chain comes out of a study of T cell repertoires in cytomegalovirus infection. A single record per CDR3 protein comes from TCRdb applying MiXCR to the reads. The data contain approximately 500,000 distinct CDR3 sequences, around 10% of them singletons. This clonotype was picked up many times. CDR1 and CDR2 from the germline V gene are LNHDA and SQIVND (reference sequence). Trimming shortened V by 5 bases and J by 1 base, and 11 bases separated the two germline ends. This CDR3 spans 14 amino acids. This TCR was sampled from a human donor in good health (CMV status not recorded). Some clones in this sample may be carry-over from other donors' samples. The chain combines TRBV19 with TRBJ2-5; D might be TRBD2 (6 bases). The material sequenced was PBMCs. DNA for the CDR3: TGTGCCAGTAGTCCCGGGGGATCCCAAGAGACCCAGTACTTC. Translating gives CASSPGGSQETQYF.